These T cell receptor beta chains were read from a single sample in a study of naive and memory T cell subsets. From the UMI-ligation and nested PCR reads, TCRdb called clonotypes with MiXCR, one entry per CDR3 protein. The sample contains about 120,000 distinct CDR3 sequences, around 35% of which appear only once. Sequencing was performed on central memory CD4+ T cells from blood. These receptors were taken from a human donor in good health. The conserved cysteine and the conserved F or W are not part of the CDR3 here. A row's size may be missing; if present it is once, few, many or a size class.

v_call: TRBV6-1; j_call: TRBJ1-5; clone_size: NA; cdr3_aa: ASSEYQPQH
v_call: TRBV3-1; j_call: TRBJ2-7; clone_size: NA; cdr3_aa: ASSPSWGAYEQY
v_call: TRBV5-4; j_call: TRBJ1-4; clone_size: few; cdr3_aa: ASSGGPGPERQELF
v_call: TRBV25-1; j_call: TRBJ2-5; clone_size: NA; cdr3_aa: ASSEYKTSGSQTQY
v_call: TRBV29-1; j_call: TRBJ2-3; clone_size: NA; cdr3_aa: SVEGGAGDTQY
v_call: TRBV6-2/TRBV6-3; j_call: TRBJ2-1; clone_size: many; cdr3_aa: ASSYSAPSGIFNEQF
v_call: TRBV7-2; j_call: TRBJ2-7; clone_size: NA; cdr3_aa: ASSPTAGLRAYEQY
v_call: TRBV18; j_call: TRBJ2-1; clone_size: NA; cdr3_aa: ASSPSVRNNEQF
v_call: TRBV12-3/TRBV12-4; j_call: TRBJ1-6; clone_size: NA; cdr3_aa: ASSNRRGRGPLH
v_call: TRBV4-3; j_call: TRBJ1-1; clone_size: NA; cdr3_aa: ASSQDPIGGNTEAF
v_call: TRBV2; j_call: TRBJ2-3; clone_size: NA; cdr3_aa: ASSEDSPAQY
v_call: TRBV7-2; j_call: TRBJ2-1; clone_size: NA; cdr3_aa: ASSSDWYNEQF
v_call: TRBV6-1; j_call: TRBJ2-5; clone_size: NA; cdr3_aa: ASSEVLYAGGQETQY
v_call: TRBV6-1; j_call: TRBJ1-1; clone_size: NA; cdr3_aa: ASSEAPRDNRNTEAF
v_call: TRBV30; j_call: TRBJ2-5; clone_size: NA; cdr3_aa: AWRPLSGGGSQY
v_call: TRBV6-2/TRBV6-3; j_call: TRBJ2-1; clone_size: many; cdr3_aa: ASSPGTGQSSYNEQF
v_call: TRBV20-1; j_call: TRBJ2-1; clone_size: few; cdr3_aa: SAPPQGLNQNEQF